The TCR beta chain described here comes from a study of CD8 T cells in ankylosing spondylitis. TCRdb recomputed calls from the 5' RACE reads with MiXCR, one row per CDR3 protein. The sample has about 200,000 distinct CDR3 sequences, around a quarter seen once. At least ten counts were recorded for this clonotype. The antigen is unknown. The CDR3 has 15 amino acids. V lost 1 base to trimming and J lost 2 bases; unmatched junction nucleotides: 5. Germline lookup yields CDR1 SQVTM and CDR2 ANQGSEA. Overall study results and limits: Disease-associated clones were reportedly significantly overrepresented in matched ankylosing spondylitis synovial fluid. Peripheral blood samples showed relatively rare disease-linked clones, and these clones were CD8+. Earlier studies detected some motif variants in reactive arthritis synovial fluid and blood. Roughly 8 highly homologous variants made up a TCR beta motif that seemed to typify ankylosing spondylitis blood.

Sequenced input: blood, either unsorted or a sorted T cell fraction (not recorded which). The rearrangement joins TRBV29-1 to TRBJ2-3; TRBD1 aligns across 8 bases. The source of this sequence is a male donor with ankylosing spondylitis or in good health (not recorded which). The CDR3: CSVEGTGSDTDTQYF. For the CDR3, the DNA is TGCAGCGTTGAAGGGACAGGGAGTGACACAGATACGCAGTATTTT.